This T cell receptor (beta chain) was recovered during a study of blood T cell repertoires in COVID-19. Germline CDR1 is SGHNT and CDR2 is YENEEA. The CDR3 runs to 13 residues. Trimming at V came to 7 bases and at J to 6 bases, leaving 7 bases not matched to a gene. TCRdb keeps only in-frame clones here, not all; method: immunoSEQ multiplex PCR. The table has 300,000 to 400,000 clones, about 82% seen once. This TCR was recovered from a human donor in a cohort sampled during active COVID-19. Sequenced input: peripheral blood. The rearrangement joins TRBV11-3 to TRBJ2-3, with TRBD2 identical over 7 bases. Here the CDR3 DNA reads TGTGCCAGCACCGGGGGGTGGGTTGATACGCAGTATTTT. It yields the protein CASTGGWVDTQYF.